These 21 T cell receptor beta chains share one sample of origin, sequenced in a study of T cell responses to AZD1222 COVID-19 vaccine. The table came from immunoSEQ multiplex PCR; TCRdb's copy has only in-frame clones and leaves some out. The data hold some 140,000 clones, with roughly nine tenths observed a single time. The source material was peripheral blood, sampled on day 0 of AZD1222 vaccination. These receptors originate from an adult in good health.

As DNA, the CDR3 is TGTGCCAGCATCCAGGTTAGGGGGTCACCCCTCCACTTT. Translation gives CASIQVRGSPLHF. This chain links TRBV6-5 with TRBJ1-6; TRBD1 is a possible D gene (6 bases). With 7 bases removed from V and 10 bases from J, the gap between germline ends came to 14 bases. The CDR3 extends over 13 amino acids. Germline V CDR1 and CDR2: MNHEY, SVGAGI.

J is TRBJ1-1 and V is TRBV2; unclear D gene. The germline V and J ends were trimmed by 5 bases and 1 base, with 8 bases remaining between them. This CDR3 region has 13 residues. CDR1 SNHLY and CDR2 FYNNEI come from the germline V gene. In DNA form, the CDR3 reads TGTGCCAGCAGTATGGCCCCGAACACTGAAGCTTTCTTT. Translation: CASSMAPNTEAFF.

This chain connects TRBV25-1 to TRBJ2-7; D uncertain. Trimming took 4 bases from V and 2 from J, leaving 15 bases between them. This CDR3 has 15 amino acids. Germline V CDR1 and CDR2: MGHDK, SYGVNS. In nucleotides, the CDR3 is TGTGCCAGCAGTGTTCTTGCAGGCGGAACCTACGAGCAGTACTTC. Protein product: CASSVLAGGTYEQYF.

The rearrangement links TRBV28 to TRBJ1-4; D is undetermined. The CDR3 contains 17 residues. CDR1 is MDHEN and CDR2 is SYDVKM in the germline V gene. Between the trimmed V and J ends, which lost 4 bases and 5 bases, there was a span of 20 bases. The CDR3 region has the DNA TGTGCCAGCAGTTCGCGGACCCGAAGGGAAAGAAATGAAAAACTGTTTTTT. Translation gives CASSSRTRRERNEKLFF.

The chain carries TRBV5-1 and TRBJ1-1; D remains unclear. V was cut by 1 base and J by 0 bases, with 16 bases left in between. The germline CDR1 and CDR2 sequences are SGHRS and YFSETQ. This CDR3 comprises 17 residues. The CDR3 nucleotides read TGCGCCAGCAGCTTGAGCGGCAACTACGAGCTGAACACTGAAGCTTTCTTT. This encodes CASSLSGNYELNTEAFF.

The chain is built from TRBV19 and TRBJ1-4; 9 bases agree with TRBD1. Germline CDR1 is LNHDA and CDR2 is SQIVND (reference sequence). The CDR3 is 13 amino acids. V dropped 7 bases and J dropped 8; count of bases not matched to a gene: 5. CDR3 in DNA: TGTGCCAGTATGGGACAGGGCAGGGAAAAACTGTTTTTT. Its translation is CASMGQGREKLFF.

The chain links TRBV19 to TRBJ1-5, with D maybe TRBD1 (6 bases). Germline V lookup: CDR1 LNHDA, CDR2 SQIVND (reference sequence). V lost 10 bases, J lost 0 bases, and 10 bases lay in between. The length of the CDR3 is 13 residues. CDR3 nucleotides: TGTGCCACCGAGGGGGATAGCAATCAGCCCCAGCATTTT. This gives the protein CATEGDSNQPQHF.

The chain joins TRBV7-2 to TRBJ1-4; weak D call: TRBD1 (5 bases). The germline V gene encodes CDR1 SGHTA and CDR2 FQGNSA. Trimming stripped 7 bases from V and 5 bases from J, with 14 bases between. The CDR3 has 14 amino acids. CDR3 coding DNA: TGTGCCAGCAAACCGGGACGGACGAATGAAAAACTGTTTTTT. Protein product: CASKPGRTNEKLFF. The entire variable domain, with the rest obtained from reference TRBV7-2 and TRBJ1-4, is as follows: GAGVSQSPSNKVTEKGKDVELRCDPISGHTALYWYRQSLGQGLEFLIYFQGNSAPDKSGLPSDRFSAERTGGSVSTLTIQRTQQEDSAVYLCASKPGRTNEKLFFGSGTQLSVL.

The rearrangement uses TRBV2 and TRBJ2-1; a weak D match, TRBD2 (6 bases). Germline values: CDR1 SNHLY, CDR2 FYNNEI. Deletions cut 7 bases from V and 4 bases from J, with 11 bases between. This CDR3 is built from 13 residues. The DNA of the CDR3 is TGTGCCAGCACGGCTAGCGCATACAATGAGCAGTTCTTC. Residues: CASTASAYNEQFF.

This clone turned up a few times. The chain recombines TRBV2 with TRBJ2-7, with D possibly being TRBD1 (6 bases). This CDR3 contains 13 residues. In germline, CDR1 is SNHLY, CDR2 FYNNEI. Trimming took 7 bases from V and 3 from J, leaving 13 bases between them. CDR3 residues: CASKTPGDYEQYF. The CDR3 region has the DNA TGTGCCAGCAAAACCCCAGGGGACTACGAGCAGTACTTC.

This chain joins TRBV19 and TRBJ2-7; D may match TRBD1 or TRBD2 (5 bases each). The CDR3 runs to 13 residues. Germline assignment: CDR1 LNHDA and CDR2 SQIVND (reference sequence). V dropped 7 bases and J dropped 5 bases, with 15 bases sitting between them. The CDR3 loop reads CASKGRESHEQYF. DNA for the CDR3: TGTGCCAGTAAGGGCAGGGAGAGTCACGAGCAGTACTTC.

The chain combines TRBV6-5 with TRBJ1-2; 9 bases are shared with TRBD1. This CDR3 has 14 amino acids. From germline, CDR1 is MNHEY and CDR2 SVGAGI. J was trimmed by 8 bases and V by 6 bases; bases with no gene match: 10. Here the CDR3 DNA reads TGTGCCAGCAGGACCGGGGACAGGGCTCGCGGCTACACCTTC. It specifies CASRTGDRARGYTF.

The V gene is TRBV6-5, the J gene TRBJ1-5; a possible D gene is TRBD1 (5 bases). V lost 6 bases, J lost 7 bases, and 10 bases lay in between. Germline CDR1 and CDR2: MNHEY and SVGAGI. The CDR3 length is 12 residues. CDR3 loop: CASRTGEQPQHF. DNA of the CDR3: TGTGCCAGCAGAACGGGGGAACAGCCCCAGCATTTT.

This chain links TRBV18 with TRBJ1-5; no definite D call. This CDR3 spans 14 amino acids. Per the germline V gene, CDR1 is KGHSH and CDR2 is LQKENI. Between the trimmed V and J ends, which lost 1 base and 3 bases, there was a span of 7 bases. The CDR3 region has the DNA TGTGCCAGCTCACCACTGGCGGACAATCAGCCCCAGCATTTT. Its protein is CASSPLADNQPQHF.

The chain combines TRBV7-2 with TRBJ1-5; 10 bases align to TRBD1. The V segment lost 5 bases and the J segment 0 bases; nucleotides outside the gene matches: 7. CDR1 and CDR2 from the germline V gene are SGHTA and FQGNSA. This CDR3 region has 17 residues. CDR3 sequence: CASSTGTGANSNQPQHF. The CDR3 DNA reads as TGTGCCAGCAGCACCGGGACAGGGGCCAATAGCAATCAGCCCCAGCATTTT.

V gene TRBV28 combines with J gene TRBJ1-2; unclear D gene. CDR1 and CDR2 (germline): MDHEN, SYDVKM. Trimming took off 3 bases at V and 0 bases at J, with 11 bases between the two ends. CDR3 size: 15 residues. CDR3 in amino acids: CASSLGSGPNYGYTF. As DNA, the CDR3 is TGTGCCAGCAGTTTGGGGTCCGGTCCTAACTATGGCTACACCTTC.

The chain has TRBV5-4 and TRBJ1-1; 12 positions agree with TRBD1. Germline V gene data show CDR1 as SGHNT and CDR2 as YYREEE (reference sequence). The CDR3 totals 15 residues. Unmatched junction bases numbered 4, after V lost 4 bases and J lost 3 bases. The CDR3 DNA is TGTGCCAGCAGCCAGGGACAGGGGGCTCACACTGAAGCTTTCTTT. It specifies CASSQGQGAHTEAFF.

CDR3 loop: CASSSPSGLYGELFF. As DNA, the CDR3 is TGTGCCAGCAGCTCCCCATCAGGGTTATACGGGGAGCTGTTTTTT. This rearrangement joins TRBV7-2 to TRBJ2-2; D is possibly TRBD1 (5 bases). The germline CDR1 and CDR2 sequences are SGHTA and FQGNSA. Between the trimmed V and J ends, which lost 4 bases and 7 bases, there was a span of 16 bases. This CDR3 region has 15 residues.

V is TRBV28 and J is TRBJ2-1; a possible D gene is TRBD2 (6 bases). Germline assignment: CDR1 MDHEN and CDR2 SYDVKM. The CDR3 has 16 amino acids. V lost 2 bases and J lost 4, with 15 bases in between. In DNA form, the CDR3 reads TGTGCCAGCAGTTTAGGTCAAAGCGGGCCGTACAATGAGCAGTTCTTC. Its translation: CASSLGQSGPYNEQFF.

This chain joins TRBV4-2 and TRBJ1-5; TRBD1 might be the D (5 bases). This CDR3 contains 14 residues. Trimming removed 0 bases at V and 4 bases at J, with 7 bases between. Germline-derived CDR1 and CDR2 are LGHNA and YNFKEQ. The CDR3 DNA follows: TGTGCCAGCAGCCAAGACGGGGGAAATCAGCCCCAGCATTTT. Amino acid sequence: CASSQDGGNQPQHF.

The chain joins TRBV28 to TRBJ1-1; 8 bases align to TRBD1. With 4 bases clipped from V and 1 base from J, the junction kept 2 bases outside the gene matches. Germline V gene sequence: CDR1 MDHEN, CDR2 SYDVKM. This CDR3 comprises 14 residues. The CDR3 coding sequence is TGTGCCAGCAGTTCCGGACAGGGGAACACTGAAGCTTTCTTT. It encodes CASSSGQGNTEAFF.